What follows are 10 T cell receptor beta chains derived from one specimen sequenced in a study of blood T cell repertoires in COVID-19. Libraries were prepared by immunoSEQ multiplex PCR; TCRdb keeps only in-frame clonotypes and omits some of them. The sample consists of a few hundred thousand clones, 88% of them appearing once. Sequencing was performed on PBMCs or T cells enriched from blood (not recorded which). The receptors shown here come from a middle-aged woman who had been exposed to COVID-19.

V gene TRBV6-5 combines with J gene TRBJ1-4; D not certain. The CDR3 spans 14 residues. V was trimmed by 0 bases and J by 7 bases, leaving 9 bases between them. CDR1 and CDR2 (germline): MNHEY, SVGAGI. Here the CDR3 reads CASSYSLMSEKLFF. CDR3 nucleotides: TGTGCCAGCAGTTACTCGTTGATGAGTGAAAAACTGTTTTTT.

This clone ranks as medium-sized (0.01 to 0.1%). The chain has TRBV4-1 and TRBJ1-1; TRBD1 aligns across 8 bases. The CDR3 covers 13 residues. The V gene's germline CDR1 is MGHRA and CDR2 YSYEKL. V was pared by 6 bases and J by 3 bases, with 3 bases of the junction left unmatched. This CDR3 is CASRSTGDTEAFF. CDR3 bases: TGCGCCAGCAGATCGACAGGGGACACTGAAGCTTTCTTT.

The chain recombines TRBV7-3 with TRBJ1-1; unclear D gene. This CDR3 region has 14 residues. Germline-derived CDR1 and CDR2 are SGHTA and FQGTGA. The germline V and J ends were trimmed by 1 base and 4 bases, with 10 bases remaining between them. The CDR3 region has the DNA TGTGCCAGCAGCTTAAGGGGTAGCGGCACTGAAGCTTTCTTT. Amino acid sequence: CASSLRGSGTEAFF.

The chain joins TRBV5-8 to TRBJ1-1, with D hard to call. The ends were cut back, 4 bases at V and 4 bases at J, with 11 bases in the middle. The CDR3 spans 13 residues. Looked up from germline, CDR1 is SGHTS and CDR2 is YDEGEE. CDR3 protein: CASSKQSSTEAFF. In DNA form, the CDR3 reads TGTGCCAGCAGCAAACAGAGCTCCACTGAAGCTTTCTTT.

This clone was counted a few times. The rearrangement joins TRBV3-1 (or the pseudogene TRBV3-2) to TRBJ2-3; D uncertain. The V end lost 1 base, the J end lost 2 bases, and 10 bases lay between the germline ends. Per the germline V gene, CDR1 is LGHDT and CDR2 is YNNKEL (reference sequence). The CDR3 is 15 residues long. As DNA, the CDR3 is TGTGCCAGCAGCCAAGGATCTGGGCCCACAGATACGCAGTATTTT. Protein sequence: CASSQGSGPTDTQYF.

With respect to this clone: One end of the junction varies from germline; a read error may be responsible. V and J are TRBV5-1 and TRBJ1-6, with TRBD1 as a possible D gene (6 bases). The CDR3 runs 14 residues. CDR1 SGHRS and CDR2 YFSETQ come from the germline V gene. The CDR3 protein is CASSVSGEYSPLHF. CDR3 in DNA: TGTGCCAGCAGCGTGTCAGGGGAATATTCACCCCTCCACTTT.

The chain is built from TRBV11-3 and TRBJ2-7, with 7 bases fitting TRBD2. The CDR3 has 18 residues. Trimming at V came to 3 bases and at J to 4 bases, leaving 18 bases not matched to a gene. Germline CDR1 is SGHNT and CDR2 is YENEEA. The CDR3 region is CASSFTSECISYPYEQYV. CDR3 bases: TGTGCCAGCAGCTTCACTAGCGAATGCATATCCTACCCATACGAGCAGTACGTC.

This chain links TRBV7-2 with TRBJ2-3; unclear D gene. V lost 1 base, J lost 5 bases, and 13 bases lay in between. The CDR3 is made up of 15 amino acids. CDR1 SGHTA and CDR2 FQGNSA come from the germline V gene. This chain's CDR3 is CASSLVITAEDTQYF. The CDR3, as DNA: TGTGCCAGCAGCTTAGTTATAACAGCCGAAGATACGCAGTATTTT.

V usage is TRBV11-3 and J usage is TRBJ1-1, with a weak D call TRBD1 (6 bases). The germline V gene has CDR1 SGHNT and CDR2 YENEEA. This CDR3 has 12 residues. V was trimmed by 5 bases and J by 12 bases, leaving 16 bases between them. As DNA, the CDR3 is TGTGCCAGCAGCGACAGGACAGAGTTGACTTTCTTT. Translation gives CASSDRTELTFF. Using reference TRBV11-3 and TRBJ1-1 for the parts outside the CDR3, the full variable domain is EAGVVQSPRYKIIEKKQPVAFWCNPISGHNTLYWYLQNLGQGPELLIRYENEEAVDDSQLPKDRFSAERLKGVDSTLKIQPAELGDSAVYLCASSDRTELTFFGQGTRLTVV.

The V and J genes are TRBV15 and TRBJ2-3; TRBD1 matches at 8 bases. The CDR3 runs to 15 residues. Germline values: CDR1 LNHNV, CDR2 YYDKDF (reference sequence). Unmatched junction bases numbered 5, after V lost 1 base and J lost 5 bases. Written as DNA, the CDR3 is TGTGCCACCAGCAGAGTTGGGGGGACAGGAGATACGCAGTATTTT. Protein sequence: CATSRVGGTGDTQYF.